The clone carrying this T cell receptor beta chain showed up just a few times. Authors' processing steps: Nucleated cell number was recorded as an estimate derived from reference gene primer amplification. Assay used: immunoSEQ multiplex PCR; TCRdb lists only in-frame clones, some missing. D and trimming come from the DNA, and the V and J calls and clone size come from that table. The top ten clones hold more than 6.5% of a sample with a few hundred thousand clones, more than 75% of them seen once. The sample comes from a study of blood T cell repertoires in COVID-19. Study summary: From T cells, B-cell-depleted T cells, or PBMCs came the material, which was cDNA or gDNA.

The CDR3 has 16 amino acids. V shed 5 bases and J 6 bases; nucleotides not matched to a gene: 8. The germline V gene has CDR1 SGHRS and CDR2 YFSETQ. This TCR derives from a woman in her forties or fifties who had been exposed to COVID-19. This rearrangement joins TRBV5-1 to TRBJ2-1, with 13 bases matching TRBD2. The sequenced sample consisted of PBMCs or T cells enriched from blood (not recorded which). This CDR3 reads CASSPTGTSGINEQFF. CDR3 in DNA: TGCGCCAGCAGTCCAACCGGGACTAGCGGGATCAATGAGCAGTTCTTC.